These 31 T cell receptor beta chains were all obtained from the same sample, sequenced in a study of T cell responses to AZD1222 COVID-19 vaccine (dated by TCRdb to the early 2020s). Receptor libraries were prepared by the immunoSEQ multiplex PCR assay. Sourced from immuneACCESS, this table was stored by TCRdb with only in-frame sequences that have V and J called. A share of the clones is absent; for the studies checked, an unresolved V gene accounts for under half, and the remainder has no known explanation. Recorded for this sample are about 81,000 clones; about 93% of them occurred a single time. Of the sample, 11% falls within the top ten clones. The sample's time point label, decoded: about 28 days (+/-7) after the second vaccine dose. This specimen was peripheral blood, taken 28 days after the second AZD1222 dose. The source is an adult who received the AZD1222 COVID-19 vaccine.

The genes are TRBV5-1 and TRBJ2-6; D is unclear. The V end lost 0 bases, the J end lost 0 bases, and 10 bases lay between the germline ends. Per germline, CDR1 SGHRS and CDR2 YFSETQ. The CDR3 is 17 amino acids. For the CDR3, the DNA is TGCGCCAGCAGCTTGGTTGCAGGAAACTCTGGGGCCAACGTCCTGACTTTC. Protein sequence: CASSLVAGNSGANVLTF. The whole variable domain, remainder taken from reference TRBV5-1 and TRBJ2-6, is KAGVTQTPRYLIKTRGQQVTLSCSPISGHRSVSWYQQTPGQGLQFLFEYFSETQRNKGNFPGRFSGRQFSNSRSEMNVSTLELGDSALYLCASSLVAGNSGANVLTFGAGSRLTVL.

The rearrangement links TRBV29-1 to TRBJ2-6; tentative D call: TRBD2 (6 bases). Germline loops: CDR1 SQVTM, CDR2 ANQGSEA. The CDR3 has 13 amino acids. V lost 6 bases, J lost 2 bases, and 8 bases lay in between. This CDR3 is CSVGGAGANVLTF. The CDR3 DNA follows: TGCAGCGTAGGAGGGGCTGGGGCCAACGTCCTGACTTTC.

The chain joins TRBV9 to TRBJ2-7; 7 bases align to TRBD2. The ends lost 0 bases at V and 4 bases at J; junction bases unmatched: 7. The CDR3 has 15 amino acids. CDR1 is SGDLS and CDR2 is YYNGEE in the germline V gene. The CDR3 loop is CASSVGPGGRYEQYF. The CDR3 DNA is TGTGCCAGCAGCGTAGGTCCCGGGGGGAGGTACGAGCAGTACTTC.

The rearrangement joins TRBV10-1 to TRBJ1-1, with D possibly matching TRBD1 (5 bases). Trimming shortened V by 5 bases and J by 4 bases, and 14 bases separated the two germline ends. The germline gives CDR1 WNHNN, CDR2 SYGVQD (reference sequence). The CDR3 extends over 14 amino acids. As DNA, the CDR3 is TGCGCCAGCAGTTTTACACCGAGGGGCACTGAAGCTTTCTTT. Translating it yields CASSFTPRGTEAFF.

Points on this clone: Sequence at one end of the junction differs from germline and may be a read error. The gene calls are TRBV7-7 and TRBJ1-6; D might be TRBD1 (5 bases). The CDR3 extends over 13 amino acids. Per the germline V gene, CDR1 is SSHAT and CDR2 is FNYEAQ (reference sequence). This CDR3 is CASSFGRDSPLHF. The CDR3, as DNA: TGTGCTAGCAGCTTTGGCAGGGATTCACCCCTCCACTTT.

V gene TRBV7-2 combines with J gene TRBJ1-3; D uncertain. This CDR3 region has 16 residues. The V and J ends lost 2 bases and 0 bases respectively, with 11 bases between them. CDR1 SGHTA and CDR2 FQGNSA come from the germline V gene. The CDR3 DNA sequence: TGTGCCAGCAGCTTATCAGCGGCCGGCTCTGGAAACACCATATATTTT. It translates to CASSLSAAGSGNTIYF.

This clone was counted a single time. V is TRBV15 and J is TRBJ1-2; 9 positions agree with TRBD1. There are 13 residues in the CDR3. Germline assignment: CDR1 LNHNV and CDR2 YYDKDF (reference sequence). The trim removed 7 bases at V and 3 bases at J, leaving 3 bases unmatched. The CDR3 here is CATNRGLDYGYTF. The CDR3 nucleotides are TGTGCCACCAACAGGGGGCTAGACTATGGCTACACCTTC.

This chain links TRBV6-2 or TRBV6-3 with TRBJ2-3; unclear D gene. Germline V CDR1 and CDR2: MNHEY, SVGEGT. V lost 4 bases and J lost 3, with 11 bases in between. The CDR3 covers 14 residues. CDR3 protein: CASSFRTITDTQYF. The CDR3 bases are TGTGCCAGCAGTTTCCGGACGATTACAGATACGCAGTATTTT.

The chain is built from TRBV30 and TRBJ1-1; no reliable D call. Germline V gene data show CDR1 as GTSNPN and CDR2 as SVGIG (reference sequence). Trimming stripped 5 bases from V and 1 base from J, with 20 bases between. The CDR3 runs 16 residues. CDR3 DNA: TGTGCCTGGGTACGCTTCGGGGATTCCGAGAACACTGAAGCTTTCTTT. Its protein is CAWVRFGDSENTEAFF.

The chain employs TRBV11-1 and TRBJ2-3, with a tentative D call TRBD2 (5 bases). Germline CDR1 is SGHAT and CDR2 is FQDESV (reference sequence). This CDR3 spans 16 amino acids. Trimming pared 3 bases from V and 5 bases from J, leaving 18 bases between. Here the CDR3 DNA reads TGTGCCAGCAGCTTCACGGGAACCCAACGGGGAGATACGCAGTATTTT. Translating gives CASSFTGTQRGDTQYF.

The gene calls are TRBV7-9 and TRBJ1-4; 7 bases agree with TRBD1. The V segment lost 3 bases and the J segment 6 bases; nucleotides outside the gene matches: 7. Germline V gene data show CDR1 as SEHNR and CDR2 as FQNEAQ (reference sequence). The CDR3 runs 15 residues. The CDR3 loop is CASSFGTGEYEKLFF. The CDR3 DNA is TGTGCCAGCAGCTTTGGCACAGGGGAATATGAAAAACTGTTTTTT.

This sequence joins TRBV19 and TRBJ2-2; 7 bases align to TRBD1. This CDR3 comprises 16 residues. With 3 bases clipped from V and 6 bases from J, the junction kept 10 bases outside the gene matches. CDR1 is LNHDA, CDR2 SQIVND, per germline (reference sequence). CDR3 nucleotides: TGTGCCAGTAGTATCGGGTTGAGGGGGCGGTCCGGGGAGCTGTTTTTT. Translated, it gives CASSIGLRGRSGELFF. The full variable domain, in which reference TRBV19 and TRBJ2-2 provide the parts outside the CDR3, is DGGITQSPKYLFRKEGQNVTLSCEQNLNHDAMYWYRQDPGQGLRLIYYSQIVNDFQKGDIAEGYSVSREKKESFPLTVTSAQKNPTAFYLCASSIGLRGRSGELFFGEGSRLTVL.

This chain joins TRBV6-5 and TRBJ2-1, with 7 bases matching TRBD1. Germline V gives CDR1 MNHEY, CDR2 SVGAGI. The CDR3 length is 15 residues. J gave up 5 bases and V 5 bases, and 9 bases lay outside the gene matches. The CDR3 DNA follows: TGTGCCAGCAGTCCCACCACGGGACAGAACAATGAGCAGTTCTTC. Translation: CASSPTTGQNNEQFF.

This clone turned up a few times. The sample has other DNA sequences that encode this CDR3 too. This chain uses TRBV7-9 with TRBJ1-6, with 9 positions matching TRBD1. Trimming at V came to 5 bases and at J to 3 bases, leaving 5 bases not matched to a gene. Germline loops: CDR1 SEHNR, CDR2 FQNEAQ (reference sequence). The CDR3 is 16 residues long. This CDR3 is CASSLGQGFYNSPLHF. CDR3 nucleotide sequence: TGTGCCAGCAGCCTCGGACAGGGGTTCTATAATTCACCCCTCCACTTT.

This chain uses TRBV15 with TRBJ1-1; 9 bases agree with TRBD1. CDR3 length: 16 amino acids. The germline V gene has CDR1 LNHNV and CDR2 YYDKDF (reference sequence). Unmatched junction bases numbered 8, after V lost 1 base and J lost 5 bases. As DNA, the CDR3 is TGTGCCACCAGCAGAGGGGGACAGGGTGTTTGGACTGAAGCTTTCTTT. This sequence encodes CATSRGGQGVWTEAFF.

CDR3: CASSLGQVYNEQFF. DNA of the CDR3: TGCGCCAGCAGCTTGGGACAGGTTTACAATGAGCAGTTCTTC. This chain connects TRBV5-1 to TRBJ2-1; D is possibly TRBD1 (6 bases). Trimming took 0 bases from V and 4 from J, leaving 8 bases between them. CDR3 size: 14 residues. Germline lookup yields CDR1 SGHRS and CDR2 YFSETQ.

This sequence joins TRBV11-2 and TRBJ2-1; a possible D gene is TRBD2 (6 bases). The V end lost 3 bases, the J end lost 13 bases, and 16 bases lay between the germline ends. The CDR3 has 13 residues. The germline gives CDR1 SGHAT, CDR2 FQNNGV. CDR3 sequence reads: CASSFSSPGLQFF. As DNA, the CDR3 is TGTGCCAGCAGCTTTAGTTCCCCGGGACTTCAGTTCTTC.

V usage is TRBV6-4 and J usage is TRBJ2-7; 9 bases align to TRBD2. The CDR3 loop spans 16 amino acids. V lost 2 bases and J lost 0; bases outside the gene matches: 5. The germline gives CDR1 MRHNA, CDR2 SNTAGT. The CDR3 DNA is TGTGCCAGCAGTGACGGGCTAGCGGGGAGCTCCTACGAGCAGTACTTC. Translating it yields CASSDGLAGSSYEQYF.

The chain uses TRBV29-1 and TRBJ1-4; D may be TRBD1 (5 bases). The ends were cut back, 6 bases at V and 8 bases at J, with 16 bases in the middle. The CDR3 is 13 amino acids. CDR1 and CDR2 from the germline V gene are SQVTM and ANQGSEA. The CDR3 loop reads CSVAPGGSEKLFF. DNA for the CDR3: TGCAGCGTGGCCCCCGGGGGAAGCGAAAAACTGTTTTTT.

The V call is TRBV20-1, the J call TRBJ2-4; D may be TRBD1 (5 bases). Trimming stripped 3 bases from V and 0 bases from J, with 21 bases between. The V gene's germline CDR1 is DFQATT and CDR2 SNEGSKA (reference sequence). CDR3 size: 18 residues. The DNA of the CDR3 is TGCAGTGCTAGTCGACAGTGGTCCCGATACCTAGCCAAAAACATTCAGTACTTC. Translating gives CSASRQWSRYLAKNIQYF.

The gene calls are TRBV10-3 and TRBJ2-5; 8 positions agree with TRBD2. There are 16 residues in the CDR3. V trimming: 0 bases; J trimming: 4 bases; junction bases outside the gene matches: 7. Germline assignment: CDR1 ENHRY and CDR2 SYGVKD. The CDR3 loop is CAISESSGRGRETQYF. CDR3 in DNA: TGTGCCATCAGTGAGTCCAGCGGGAGAGGTCGAGAGACCCAGTACTTC.

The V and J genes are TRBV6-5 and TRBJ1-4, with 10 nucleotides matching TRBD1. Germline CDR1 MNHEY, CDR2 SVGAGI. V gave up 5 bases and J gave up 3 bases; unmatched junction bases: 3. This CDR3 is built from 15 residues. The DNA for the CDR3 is TGTGCCAGCAGTCGACAGGGGGCTTCTAATGAAAAACTGTTTTTT. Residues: CASSRQGASNEKLFF.

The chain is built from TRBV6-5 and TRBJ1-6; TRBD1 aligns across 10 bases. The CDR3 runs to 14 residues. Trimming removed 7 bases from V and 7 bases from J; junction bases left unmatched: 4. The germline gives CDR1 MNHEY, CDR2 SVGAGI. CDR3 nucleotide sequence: TGTGCCAGCACATGGACAGGGGGGAATTCACCCCTCCACTTT. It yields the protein CASTWTGGNSPLHF.

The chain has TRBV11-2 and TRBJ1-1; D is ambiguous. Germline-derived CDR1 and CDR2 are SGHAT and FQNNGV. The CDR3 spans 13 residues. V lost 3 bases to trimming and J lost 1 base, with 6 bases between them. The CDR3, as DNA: TGTGCCAGCAGCTTGGCAGGGAACACTGAAGCTTTCTTT. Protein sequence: CASSLAGNTEAFF. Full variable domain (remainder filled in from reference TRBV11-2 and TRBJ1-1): EAGVAQSPRYKIIEKRQSVAFWCNPISGHATLYWYQQILGQGPKLLIQFQNNGVVDDSQLPKDRFSAERLKGVDSTLKIQPAKLEDSAVYLCASSLAGNTEAFFGQGTRLTVV.

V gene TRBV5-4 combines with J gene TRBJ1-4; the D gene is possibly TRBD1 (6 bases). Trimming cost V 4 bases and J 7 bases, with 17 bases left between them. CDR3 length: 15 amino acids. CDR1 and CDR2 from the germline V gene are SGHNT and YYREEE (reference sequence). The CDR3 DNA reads TGTGCCAGCAGCGCGCCGGGGGCGAAAGGTGAAAAACTGTTTTTT. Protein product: CASSAPGAKGEKLFF.

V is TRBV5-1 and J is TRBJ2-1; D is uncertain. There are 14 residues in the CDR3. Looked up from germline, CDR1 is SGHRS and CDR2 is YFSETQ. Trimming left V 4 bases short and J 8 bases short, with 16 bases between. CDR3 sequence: CASSPSVGSDEQFF. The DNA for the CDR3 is TGCGCCAGCAGCCCGTCGGTTGGTTCGGATGAGCAGTTCTTC.

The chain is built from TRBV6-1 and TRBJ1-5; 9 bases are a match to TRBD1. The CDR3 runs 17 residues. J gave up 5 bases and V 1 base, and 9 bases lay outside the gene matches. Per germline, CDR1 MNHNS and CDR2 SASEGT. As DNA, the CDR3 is TGTGCCAGCAGTGAAGGGAGACAGGGGGGACATCATCAGCCCCAGCATTTT. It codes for CASSEGRQGGHHQPQHF.

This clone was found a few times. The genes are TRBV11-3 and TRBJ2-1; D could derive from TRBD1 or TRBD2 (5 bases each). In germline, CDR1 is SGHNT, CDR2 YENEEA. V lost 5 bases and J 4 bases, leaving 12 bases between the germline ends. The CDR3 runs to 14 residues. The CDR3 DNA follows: TGTGCCAGCAGCCCCGGGACGGAATACAATGAGCAGTTCTTC. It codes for CASSPGTEYNEQFF.

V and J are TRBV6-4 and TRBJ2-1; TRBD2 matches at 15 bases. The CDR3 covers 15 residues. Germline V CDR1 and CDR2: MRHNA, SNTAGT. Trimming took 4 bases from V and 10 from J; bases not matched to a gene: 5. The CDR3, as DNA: TGTGCCAGCAGTGCCGGGACTAGCGGGAGGCTCGAGCAGTTCTTC. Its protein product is CASSAGTSGRLEQFF.

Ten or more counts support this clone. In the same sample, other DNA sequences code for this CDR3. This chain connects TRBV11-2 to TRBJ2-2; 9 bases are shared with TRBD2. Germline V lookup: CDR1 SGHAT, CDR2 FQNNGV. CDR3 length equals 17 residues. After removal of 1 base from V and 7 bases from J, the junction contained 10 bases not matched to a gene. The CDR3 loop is CASSLGAGGPGIGELFF. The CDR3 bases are TGTGCCAGCAGCTTAGGGGCGGGAGGGCCCGGGATCGGGGAGCTGTTTTTT. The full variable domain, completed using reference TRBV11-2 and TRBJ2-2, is EAGVAQSPRYKIIEKRQSVAFWCNPISGHATLYWYQQILGQGPKLLIQFQNNGVVDDSQLPKDRFSAERLKGVDSTLKIQPAKLEDSAVYLCASSLGAGGPGIGELFFGEGSRLTVL.

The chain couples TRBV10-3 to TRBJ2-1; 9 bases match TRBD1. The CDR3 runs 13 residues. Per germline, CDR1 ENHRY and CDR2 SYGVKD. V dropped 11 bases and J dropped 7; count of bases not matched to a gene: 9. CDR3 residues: CALSGTGSNEQFF. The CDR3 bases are TGTGCCCTCTCCGGGACAGGGTCTAATGAGCAGTTCTTC.